The 25 T cell receptor beta chains below come from one sample, sequenced in a study of T cells after yellow fever vaccination. TCRdb reprocessed the 5' RACE reads with MiXCR, giving one entry per CDR3 protein. The sample gives some 300,000 distinct CDR3 sequences, around 10% of which show up once; about 3.7% is in the top ten. The source was CD4+ T cells sorted from PBMCs, collected 5 days after the yellow fever booster vaccination. Receptors were obtained from a man between 18 and 29 years old who received the YFV17D yellow fever vaccine.

V and J are TRBV2 and TRBJ2-5; D is unresolved. The CDR3 consists of 14 residues. V lost 4 bases and J 1 base, leaving 10 bases between the germline ends. CDR1 and CDR2 from the germline V gene are SNHLY and FYNNEI. This chain's CDR3 is CASSAARRQETQYF. In DNA, the CDR3 is TGTGCCAGCAGTGCGGCACGACGCCAAGAGACCCAGTACTTC.

J is TRBJ1-2 and V is TRBV5-1, with a tentative D call TRBD1 (5 bases). V was cut by 6 bases and J by 2 bases, with 26 bases left in between. The germline V gene has CDR1 SGHRS and CDR2 YFSETQ. The CDR3 has 18 residues. The CDR3 spells CASTTGTPNTIKNYGYTF. CDR3 DNA sequence: TGCGCCAGCACGACCGGGACGCCCAACACGATAAAGAACTATGGCTACACCTTC.

This clonotype has only a few counts. The chain carries TRBV4-3 and TRBJ2-5; maybe TRBD1 (6 bases). Germline CDR1 reads LGHNA; CDR2 reads YSLEER. The CDR3 runs to 14 residues. V gave up 0 bases and J gave up 6 bases, with 11 bases separating them. In DNA, the CDR3 is TGCGCCAGCAGCCAAGACGTCCAGGGGAAGACCCAGTACTTC. This sequence encodes CASSQDVQGKTQYF.

J is TRBJ1-4 and V is TRBV18, with TRBD1 as a possible D gene (5 bases). Germline V gives CDR1 KGHSH, CDR2 LQKENI. Trimming pared 2 bases from V and 7 bases from J, leaving 14 bases between. The CDR3 length is 15 residues. The CDR3 bases are TGTGCCAGCTCACCAAGTCGGGGGTATCGTGAAAAACTGTTTTTT. It codes for CASSPSRGYREKLFF.

The chain uses TRBV5-1 and TRBJ2-5, with 7 bases lining up with TRBD1. Germline V gives CDR1 SGHRS, CDR2 YFSETQ. CDR3 length: 13 residues. The J segment lost 1 base and the V segment lost 6 bases, leaving 3 bases of the junction unmatched. The CDR3 reads CASNRDSQETQYF. As DNA, the CDR3 is TGCGCCAGCAACCGGGACAGCCAAGAGACCCAGTACTTC.

The chain carries TRBV7-2 and TRBJ1-2; no definite D call. This CDR3 is 17 amino acids long. Per germline, CDR1 SGHTA and CDR2 FQGNSA. V lost 1 base to trimming and J lost 4 bases, with 19 bases between them. Here the CDR3 reads CASSLVMSAGDSYGYTF. The CDR3 region has the DNA TGTGCCAGCAGCTTAGTAATGTCGGCAGGAGATTCCTATGGCTACACCTTC.

This clonotype has at least ten counts. This chain links TRBV7-9 with TRBJ1-2; D is unresolved. CDR1 and CDR2 (germline): SEHNR, FQNEAQ (reference sequence). The CDR3 loop spans 16 amino acids. V gave up 5 bases and J gave up 3 bases, with 19 bases separating them. The CDR3 region is CASSPGFRRPDYGYTF. Here the CDR3 DNA reads TGTGCCAGCAGCCCGGGATTCCGACGTCCCGACTATGGCTACACCTTC.

This clonotype was found many times. The chain joins TRBV4-2 to TRBJ1-5, with 7 bases fitting TRBD1. Per the germline V gene, CDR1 is LGHNA and CDR2 is YNFKEQ. CDR3 length: 15 amino acids. Germline trimming cut 1 base from V and 4 bases from J; bases unmatched to any gene: 4. CDR3 in amino acids: CASSQGDSENQPQHF. CDR3 bases: TGTGCCAGCAGCCAAGGGGACAGCGAGAATCAGCCCCAGCATTTT.

This clonotype was counted many times. The chain carries TRBV7-2 and TRBJ1-1, with 9 bases aligning to TRBD1. The CDR3 sequence is 14 residues long. V gave up 1 base and J gave up 6 bases; unmatched junction bases: 3. Germline CDR1 reads SGHTA; CDR2 reads FQGNSA. The CDR3 loop is CASSLGQGEAEAFF. The CDR3 DNA sequence: TGTGCCAGCAGCTTAGGACAGGGGGAAGCTGAAGCTTTCTTT.

There are a few counts of this clonotype. V and J are TRBV5-1 and TRBJ2-7, with 7 bases lining up with TRBD1. After removal of 2 bases from V and 5 bases from J, the junction contained 4 bases not matched to a gene. Germline V CDR1 and CDR2: SGHRS, YFSETQ. There are 13 residues in the CDR3. CDR3 nucleotides: TGCGCCAGCAGCTTACACAGGGGTAACGAGCAGTACTTC. It yields the protein CASSLHRGNEQYF.

The chain recombines TRBV6-5 with TRBJ1-5; 8 nucleotides agree with TRBD1. There are 16 residues in the CDR3. CDR1 MNHEY and CDR2 SVGAGI come from the germline V gene. V was clipped by 6 bases and J by 0 bases; unmatched bases: 7. CDR3 loop: CASSKRTGPSNQPQHF. The CDR3, as DNA: TGTGCCAGCAGCAAAAGGACAGGGCCTAGCAATCAGCCCCAGCATTTT.

The chain joins TRBV5-6 to TRBJ1-1; D is unresolved. Germline assignment: CDR1 SGHDT and CDR2 YYEEEE. This CDR3 contains 15 residues. V gave up 3 bases and J gave up 6 bases, with 18 bases separating them. The CDR3 protein is CASSYPAGGVAEAFF. For the CDR3, the DNA is TGTGCCAGCAGCTATCCCGCGGGCGGAGTGGCTGAAGCTTTCTTT. The variable domain in full, completed from reference TRBV5-6 and TRBJ1-1, reads DAGVTQSPTHLIKTRGQQVTLRCSPKSGHDTVSWYQQALGQGPQFIFQYYEEEERQRGNFPDRFSGHQFPNYSSELNVNALLLGDSALYLCASSYPAGGVAEAFFGQGTRLTVV.

This chain uses TRBV7-9 with TRBJ2-1; 13 nucleotides agree with TRBD2. Trimming took 3 bases from V and 5 from J; bases not matched to a gene: 7. This CDR3 contains 17 residues. Germline V gives CDR1 SEHNR, CDR2 FQNEAQ (reference sequence). Here the CDR3 DNA reads TGTGCCAGCAGCTTGGGTACCGGGACTAGCGGGGACAATGAGCAGTTCTTC. This translates into CASSLGTGTSGDNEQFF.

This clonotype was recorded at least ten times. The chain uses TRBV15 and TRBJ1-2; a weak D match, TRBD1 (5 bases). V was cut by 3 bases and J by 0 bases, with 11 bases left in between. The CDR3 runs to 15 residues. Germline V gives CDR1 LNHNV, CDR2 YYDKDF (reference sequence). CDR3 amino acids: CATSRDMTANYGYTF. The DNA for the CDR3 is TGTGCCACCAGCAGGGACATGACAGCTAACTATGGCTACACCTTC.

The DNA for the CDR3 is TGTGCCAGCAGCCCGCTAGGACTAGCGGGGGACAATGAGCAGTTCTTC. This encodes CASSPLGLAGDNEQFF. The chain joins TRBV7-3 to TRBJ2-1; 13 bases fit TRBD2. This CDR3 region has 16 residues. V shed 5 bases and J 5 bases; nucleotides not matched to a gene: 6. CDR1 SGHTA and CDR2 FQGTGA come from the germline V gene.

The sample holds many counts of this clonotype. This chain connects TRBV5-1 to TRBJ2-3; 7 nucleotides align to TRBD1. Trimming cost V 1 base and J 0 bases; bases outside gene matches: 2. CDR1 and CDR2 (germline): SGHRS, YFSETQ. The CDR3 contains 15 residues. CDR3 loop: CASSLTGDSTDTQYF. The CDR3 DNA reads as TGCGCCAGCAGCTTGACAGGGGACAGCACAGATACGCAGTATTTT.

This clonotype appeared many times. This sequence joins TRBV21-1 and TRBJ2-3; the table's D call, TRBD1, has no DNA check behind it. TRBV21-1 is a pseudogene locus. The CDR3 has 16 residues. The DNA of the CDR3 is TGTGCCAGCAGCAAGAGACAGGGGGCGAGCACAGATACGCAGTATTTT. This encodes CASSKRQGASTDTQYF.

This clonotype was detected a few times. V usage is TRBV5-1 and J usage is TRBJ2-5; 7 positions match TRBD2. Per germline, CDR1 SGHRS and CDR2 YFSETQ. CDR3 length: 13 residues. With V trimmed by 6 bases and J by 4 bases, 6 bases remained unmatched. Here the CDR3 DNA reads TGCGCCAGCAACCGGGACTATTTAGAGACCCAGTACTTC. Translated: CASNRDYLETQYF.

This clonotype was found many times. The chain carries TRBV29-1 and TRBJ1-4; D gene ambiguous. The CDR3 sequence is 13 residues long. V dropped 6 bases and J dropped 4 bases, with 12 bases sitting between them. Per the germline V gene, CDR1 is SQVTM and CDR2 is ANQGSEA. CDR3 sequence (DNA): TGCAGCGTAGAGGACGGATTTAATGAAAAACTGTTTTTT. It is translated as CSVEDGFNEKLFF.

This rearrangement joins TRBV29-1 to TRBJ2-1, with D perhaps assigned TRBD1 or TRBD2 (6 bases each). CDR1 is SQVTM, CDR2 ANQGSEA, per germline. The CDR3 is 14 residues long. V was shortened by 0 bases and J by 4 bases, with 10 bases between the two germline ends. CDR3 sequence: CSVEDRGLYNEQFF. The CDR3, as DNA: TGCAGCGTTGAAGACAGGGGACTTTACAATGAGCAGTTCTTC.

The table lists this clonotype with many counts. The chain joins TRBV6-2 or TRBV6-3 to TRBJ2-3, with D tentatively TRBD1 (5 bases). Per germline, CDR1 MNHEY and CDR2 SVGEGT. The CDR3 spans 15 residues. The V end lost 4 bases, the J end lost 2 bases, and 13 bases lay between the germline ends. The CDR3 loop is CASSLSRTYTDTQYF. For the CDR3, the DNA is TGTGCCAGCAGTTTGAGCCGGACATACACAGATACGCAGTATTTT.

This clonotype was detected a few times. The rearrangement uses TRBV5-1 and TRBJ1-5, with TRBD1 as a possible D gene (6 bases). The CDR3 extends over 15 amino acids. Trimming pared 0 bases from V and 5 bases from J, leaving 12 bases between. In germline, CDR1 is SGHRS, CDR2 YFSETQ. CDR3 nucleotide sequence: TGCGCCAGCAGCTTGGAGGGGGACACATATCAGCCCCAGCATTTT. Protein: CASSLEGDTYQPQHF. Full variable domain (remainder filled in from reference TRBV5-1 and TRBJ1-5): KAGVTQTPRYLIKTRGQQVTLSCSPISGHRSVSWYQQTPGQGLQFLFEYFSETQRNKGNFPGRFSGRQFSNSRSEMNVSTLELGDSALYLCASSLEGDTYQPQHFGDGTRLSIL.

The V call is TRBV11-2, the J call TRBJ1-2, with TRBD1 matching over 7 bases. The CDR3 contains 15 residues. Germline CDR1 reads SGHAT; CDR2 reads FQNNGV. Losses at the gene ends were 5 bases for V and 4 bases for J; bases not matched to a gene: 10. Here the CDR3 DNA reads TGTGCCAGCAGCGCCGGAGGGACAGCGAGCTATGGCTACACCTTC. It translates to CASSAGGTASYGYTF.

The chain joins TRBV27 to TRBJ1-5, with 7 bases matching TRBD1. In germline, CDR1 is MNHEY, CDR2 SMNVEV (reference sequence). This CDR3 has 15 residues. After removal of 5 bases from V and 3 bases from J, the junction contained 7 bases not matched to a gene. This CDR3 reads CASSKTGTVNQPQHF. The CDR3 DNA follows: TGTGCCAGCAGTAAGACCGGGACAGTCAATCAGCCCCAGCATTTT.

This clonotype was seen repeatedly, ten times or more. The chain joins TRBV5-1 to TRBJ1-1, with 9 bases that match TRBD1. This CDR3 comprises 15 residues. Unmatched junction bases numbered 10, after V lost 6 bases and J lost 4 bases. CDR1 and CDR2 (germline): SGHRS, YFSETQ. The CDR3 region has the DNA TGCGCCAGCAAACAGACAGGGGGTAAGAGCACTGAAGCTTTCTTT. As protein: CASKQTGGKSTEAFF. Drawing the rest from reference TRBV5-1 and TRBJ1-1, the complete variable domain is KAGVTQTPRYLIKTRGQQVTLSCSPISGHRSVSWYQQTPGQGLQFLFEYFSETQRNKGNFPGRFSGRQFSNSRSEMNVSTLELGDSALYLCASKQTGGKSTEAFFGQGTRLTVV.